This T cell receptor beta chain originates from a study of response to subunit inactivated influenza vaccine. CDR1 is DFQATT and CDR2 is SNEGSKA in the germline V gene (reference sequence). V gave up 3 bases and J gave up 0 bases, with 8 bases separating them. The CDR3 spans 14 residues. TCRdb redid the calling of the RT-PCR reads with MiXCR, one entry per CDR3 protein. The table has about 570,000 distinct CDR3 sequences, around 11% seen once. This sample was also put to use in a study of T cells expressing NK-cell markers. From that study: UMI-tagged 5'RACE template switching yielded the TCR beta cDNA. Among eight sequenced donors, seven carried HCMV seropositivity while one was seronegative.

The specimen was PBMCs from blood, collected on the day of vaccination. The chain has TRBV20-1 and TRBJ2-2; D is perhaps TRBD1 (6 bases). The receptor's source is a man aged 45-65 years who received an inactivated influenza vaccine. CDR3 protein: CSARRTANTGELFF. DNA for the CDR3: TGCAGTGCTAGGCGGACAGCGAACACCGGGGAGCTGTTTTTT.